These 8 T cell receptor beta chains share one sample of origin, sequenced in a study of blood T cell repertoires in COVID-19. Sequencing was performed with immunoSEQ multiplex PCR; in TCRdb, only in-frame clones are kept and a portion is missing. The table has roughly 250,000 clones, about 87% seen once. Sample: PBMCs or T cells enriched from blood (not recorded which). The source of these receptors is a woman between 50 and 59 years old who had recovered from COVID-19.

CDR3 amino acids: CAWSGRGASGRTYEQYF. CDR3 DNA: TGTGCCTGGAGTGGGAGAGGTGCTAGCGGGAGAACCTACGAGCAGTACTTC. The chain combines TRBV30 with TRBJ2-7; 10 nucleotides align to TRBD2. The CDR3 has 17 residues. Germline CDR1 reads GTSNPN; CDR2 reads SVGIG (reference sequence). Trimming removed 1 base from V and 2 bases from J; junction bases left unmatched: 11.

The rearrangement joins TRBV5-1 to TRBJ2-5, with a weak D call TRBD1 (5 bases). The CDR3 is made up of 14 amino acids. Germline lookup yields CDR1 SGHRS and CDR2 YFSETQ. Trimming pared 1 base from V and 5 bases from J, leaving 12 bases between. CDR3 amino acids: CASSLTGSAETQYF. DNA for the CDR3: TGCGCCAGCAGCTTGACAGGATCAGCCGAGACCCAGTACTTC. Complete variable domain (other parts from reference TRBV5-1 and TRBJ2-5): KAGVTQTPRYLIKTRGQQVTLSCSPISGHRSVSWYQQTPGQGLQFLFEYFSETQRNKGNFPGRFSGRQFSNSRSEMNVSTLELGDSALYLCASSLTGSAETQYFGPGTRLLVL.

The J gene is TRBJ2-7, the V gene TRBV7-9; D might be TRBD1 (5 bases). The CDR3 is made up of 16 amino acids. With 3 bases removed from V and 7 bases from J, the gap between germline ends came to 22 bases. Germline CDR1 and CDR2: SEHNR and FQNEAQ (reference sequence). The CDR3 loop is CASSLALAGPFGEQYF. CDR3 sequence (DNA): TGTGCCAGCAGCTTGGCCTTAGCAGGGCCCTTTGGAGAGCAGTACTTC.

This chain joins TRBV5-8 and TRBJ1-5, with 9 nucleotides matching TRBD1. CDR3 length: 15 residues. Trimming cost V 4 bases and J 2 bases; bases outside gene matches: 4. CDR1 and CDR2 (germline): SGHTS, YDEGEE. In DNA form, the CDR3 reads TGTGCCAGCAGCCGGGACAGGGATCGCAATCAGCCCCAGCATTTT. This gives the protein CASSRDRDRNQPQHF.

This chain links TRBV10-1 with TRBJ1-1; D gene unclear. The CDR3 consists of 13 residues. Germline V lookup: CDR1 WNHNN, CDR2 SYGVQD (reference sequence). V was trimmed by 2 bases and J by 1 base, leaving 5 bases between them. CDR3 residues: CASSESGNTEAFF. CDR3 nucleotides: TGCGCCAGCAGTGAGAGCGGGAACACTGAAGCTTTCTTT.

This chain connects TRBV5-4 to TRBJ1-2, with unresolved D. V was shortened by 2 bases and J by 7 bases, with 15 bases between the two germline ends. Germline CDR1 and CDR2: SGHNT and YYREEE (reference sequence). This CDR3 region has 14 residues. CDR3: CASSFRGDEGGYTF. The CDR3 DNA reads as TGTGCCAGCAGCTTTCGTGGCGATGAGGGTGGCTACACCTTC.

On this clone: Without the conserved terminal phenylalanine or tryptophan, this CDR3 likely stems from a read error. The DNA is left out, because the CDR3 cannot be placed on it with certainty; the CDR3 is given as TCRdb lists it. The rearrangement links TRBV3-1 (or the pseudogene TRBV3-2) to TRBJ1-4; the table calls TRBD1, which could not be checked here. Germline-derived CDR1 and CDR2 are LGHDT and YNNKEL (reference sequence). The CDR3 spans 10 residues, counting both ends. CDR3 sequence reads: CANQLQGCEN.

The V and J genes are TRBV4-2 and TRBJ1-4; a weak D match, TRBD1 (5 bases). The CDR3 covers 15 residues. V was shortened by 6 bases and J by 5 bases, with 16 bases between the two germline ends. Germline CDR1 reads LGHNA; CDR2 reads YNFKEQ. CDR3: CASSRKTESNEKLFF. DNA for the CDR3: TGTGCCAGCAGTCGTAAGACAGAGTCAAATGAAAAACTGTTTTTT.